The 6 T cell receptor beta chains given below trace back to one sample, sequenced in a study of blood T cell repertoires in COVID-19 (TCRdb year 2020). The method was the immunoSEQ multiplex PCR assay. Drawn from immuneACCESS, this table holds only the in-frame rearrangements with V and J called that TCRdb kept. Clones are partly lost; checked studies trace under half to an unresolved V gene and leave the rest unexplained. The sample profile shows around 170,000 clones; roughly nine tenths of them were found once. Of the sample, roughly 4.1% falls within the top ten clones. Sequencing used peripheral blood. These receptors were collected from a woman in her 70s with acute or convalescent COVID-19.

This clone was observed a few times. The rearrangement joins TRBV18 to TRBJ1-2; D is uncertain. Germline values: CDR1 KGHSH, CDR2 LQKENI. Trimming removed 6 bases at V and 7 bases at J, with 21 bases between. The CDR3 spans 15 residues. The CDR3 reads CASSPNAASEGGYTF. In nucleotides, the CDR3 is TGTGCCAGCTCTCCAAACGCAGCTAGCGAAGGTGGCTACACCTTC.

The chain carries TRBV15 and TRBJ2-2; D is undetermined. Trimming shortened V by 0 bases and J by 1 base, and 3 bases separated the two germline ends. Per the germline V gene, CDR1 is LNHNV and CDR2 is YYDKDF (reference sequence). The CDR3 length is 14 residues. DNA for the CDR3: TGTGCCACCAGCAGAGATCGGAACACCGGGGAGCTGTTTTTT. This encodes CATSRDRNTGELFF.

The rearrangement uses TRBV7-2 and TRBJ2-7; no clear D. Germline CDR1 reads SGHTA; CDR2 reads FQGNSA. The CDR3 covers 13 residues. Trimming left V 5 bases short and J 3 bases short, with 11 bases between. The CDR3 is CASSTPPLYEQYF. CDR3 sequence (DNA): TGTGCCAGCAGCACACCCCCCCTCTACGAGCAGTACTTC.

The rearrangement uses TRBV30 and TRBJ1-2, with 9 positions matching TRBD1. The junction had 9 bases not matched to a gene; V was cut back by 2 bases and J by 11 bases. This CDR3 has 13 residues. Germline-derived CDR1 and CDR2 are GTSNPN and SVGIG (reference sequence). The CDR3 spells CAWSPSRDRDYTF. The CDR3 DNA reads as TGTGCCTGGAGTCCATCCCGGGACAGGGATTACACCTTC.

The rearrangement links TRBV6-1 to TRBJ1-1, with unresolved D. Germline V gene sequence: CDR1 MNHNS, CDR2 SASEGT. The germline V and J ends were trimmed by 2 bases and 5 bases, with 12 bases remaining between them. CDR3 size: 14 residues. The CDR3 here is CASSEWRGVTEAFF. The CDR3 nucleotides read TGTGCCAGCAGTGAATGGCGGGGTGTAACTGAAGCTTTCTTT.

V is TRBV28 and J is TRBJ2-3, with TRBD1 matching over 7 bases. Trimming removed 6 bases from V and 7 bases from J; junction bases left unmatched: 13. The germline CDR1 and CDR2 sequences are MDHEN and SYDVKM. The CDR3 length is 15 residues. CDR3: CASSLYRGLGNTQYF. For the CDR3, the DNA is TGTGCCAGCAGCCTCTACAGGGGCCTTGGGAATACGCAGTATTTT. The full variable domain, its missing parts supplied by reference TRBV28 and TRBJ2-3, is DVKVTQSSRYLVKRTGEKVFLECVQDMDHENMFWYRQDPGLGLRLIYFSYDVKMKEKGDIPEGYSVSREKKERFSLILESASTNQTSMYLCASSLYRGLGNTQYFGPGTRLTVL.